Below are 27 T cell receptor beta chains sequenced from a single sample in a study of blood T cell repertoires in COVID-19. Libraries were prepared by immunoSEQ multiplex PCR; TCRdb keeps only in-frame clonotypes and omits some of them. The sample lists tens of thousands of clones, about nine tenths occurring once. Material: peripheral blood. The receptors were gathered from a human donor in a cohort sampled during active COVID-19.

This clone was observed a handful of times. CDR3 DNA sequence: TGTGCCAGCAGCCTAAGTGTACTAGCGGCCAATGAGCAGTTCTTC. Protein sequence: CASSLSVLAANEQFF. The rearrangement joins TRBV3-1 (or the pseudogene TRBV3-2) to TRBJ2-1; 8 bases agree with TRBD2. The V and J ends lost 4 bases and 6 bases, in that order; junction bases with no gene match: 8. CDR3 length: 15 residues. CDR1 LGHDT and CDR2 YNNKEL come from the germline V gene (reference sequence).

The chain joins TRBV10-1 to TRBJ2-2; 8 bases map to TRBD1. CDR3 size: 16 residues. In germline, CDR1 is WNHNN, CDR2 SYGVQD (reference sequence). The V gene end was trimmed by 2 bases and the J gene end by 2 bases; junction bases not matched to a gene: 4. The chain's CDR3 is CASSEQAGGNTGELFF. Written as DNA, the CDR3 is TGCGCCAGCAGTGAGCAGGCAGGGGGCAACACCGGGGAGCTGTTTTTT.

The chain couples TRBV6-8 to TRBJ2-3, with D possibly TRBD2 on 6 matching bases. The CDR3 has 14 amino acids. CDR1 and CDR2 from the germline V gene are MNHGY and SAAAGT. Trimming shortened V by 8 bases and J by 1 base, and 13 bases separated the two germline ends. In DNA form, the CDR3 reads TGTGCCAGCGGTAGCGGACCTGGCACAGATACGCAGTATTTT. This sequence encodes CASGSGPGTDTQYF.

The chain employs TRBV5-1 and TRBJ2-5, with D hard to call. The CDR3 has 11 amino acids. Germline loops: CDR1 SGHRS, CDR2 YFSETQ. V lost 7 bases, J lost 0 bases, and 4 bases lay in between. The DNA of the CDR3 is TGCGCCAGCCATTACCAAGAGACCCAGTACTTC. Translated: CASHYQETQYF. Variable domain in full (rest from reference TRBV5-1 and TRBJ2-5): KAGVTQTPRYLIKTRGQQVTLSCSPISGHRSVSWYQQTPGQGLQFLFEYFSETQRNKGNFPGRFSGRQFSNSRSEMNVSTLELGDSALYLCASHYQETQYFGPGTRLLVL.

The chain has TRBV12-2 and TRBJ1-2; the D call TRBD1 from the table was never checked on the DNA. TRBV12-2 is given as a pseudogene. This CDR3 comprises 17 residues. This chain's CDR3 is CASRPGRGEGLNYGYTF. CDR3 nucleotides: TGTGCAAGTCGCCCTGGCAGGGGAGAAGGCCTTAACTATGGCTACACCTTC.

V usage is TRBV5-4 and J usage is TRBJ2-1, with 8 bases lining up with TRBD1. CDR3 size: 15 residues. Germline trimming cut 4 bases from V and 3 bases from J; bases unmatched to any gene: 6. Germline lookup yields CDR1 SGHNT and CDR2 YYREEE (reference sequence). The CDR3 loop reads CASSEDRAIYNEQFF. In nucleotides, the CDR3 is TGTGCCAGCAGCGAGGACAGGGCTATCTACAATGAGCAGTTCTTC.

The CDR3 DNA sequence: TGTGCCAGCAGTAAGACAGTAGGGTCTAACTATGGCTACACCTTC. Its protein is CASSKTVGSNYGYTF. The chain is built from TRBV6-5 and TRBJ1-2, with a weak D call TRBD1 (5 bases). CDR1 is MNHEY, CDR2 SVGAGI, per germline. CDR3 length: 15 amino acids. V was clipped by 5 bases and J by 0 bases, with 13 bases between them.

The genes are TRBV18 and TRBJ2-7, with 15 bases fitting TRBD2. Germline CDR1 is KGHSH and CDR2 is LQKENI. CDR3 length: 17 residues. Trimming took 0 bases from V and 5 from J; bases not matched to a gene: 5. The CDR3 protein is CASSPPGLAGGINEQYF. The CDR3 nucleotides are TGTGCCAGCTCACCACCGGGACTAGCGGGAGGAATAAACGAGCAGTACTTC.

This clone showed up just a few times. The chain is built from TRBV29-1 and TRBJ1-4, with D unresolved. Germline V gene lookup returns CDR1 SQVTM and CDR2 ANQGSEA. There are 11 residues in the CDR3. The DNA for the CDR3 is TGCACCATTGGGCTGGGTGAAAAACTGTTTTTT. This encodes CTIGLGEKLFF.

The gene calls are TRBV5-1 and TRBJ2-7; weak D call: TRBD1 (7 bases). The CDR3 covers 16 residues. The germline CDR1 and CDR2 sequences are SGHRS and YFSETQ. With 0 bases removed from V and 3 bases from J, the gap between germline ends came to 16 bases. The CDR3, as DNA: TGCGCCAGCAGCTTGGCTGCGGGACAGAGCCACTACGAGCAGTACTTC. It yields the protein CASSLAAGQSHYEQYF.

The gene calls are TRBV4-2 and TRBJ2-7, with 14 bases matching TRBD2. The junction had 4 bases not matched to a gene; V was cut back by 4 bases and J by 2 bases. The CDR3 contains 16 residues. Germline CDR1 LGHNA, CDR2 YNFKEQ. Written as DNA, the CDR3 is TGTGCCAGCAGCCGAGGGACTAGCGGGAGAACCTACGAGCAGTACTTC. Its protein is CASSRGTSGRTYEQYF.

The V gene is TRBV5-4, the J gene TRBJ2-1, with 9 bases lining up with TRBD2. Germline CDR1 SGHNT, CDR2 YYREEE (reference sequence). V dropped 4 bases and J dropped 3; count of bases not matched to a gene: 11. This CDR3 is built from 17 residues. CDR3 coding DNA: TGTGCCAGCAGCCCAAGGGCGAGCGGGGGGATCTACAATGAGCAGTTCTTC. Its protein is CASSPRASGGIYNEQFF.

The chain couples TRBV28 to TRBJ2-5, with TRBD1 matching 9 bases. There are 14 residues in the CDR3. The germline CDR1 and CDR2 sequences are MDHEN and SYDVKM. V was clipped by 4 bases and J by 5 bases; unmatched bases: 5. CDR3 amino acids: CASSYRGREETQYF. CDR3 sequence (DNA): TGTGCCAGCAGTTACAGGGGGCGAGAGGAGACCCAGTACTTC.

The chain links TRBV5-1 to TRBJ2-3; the match to TRBD1 covers 8 bases. This CDR3 has 15 amino acids. Germline loops: CDR1 SGHRS, CDR2 YFSETQ. V dropped 0 bases and J dropped 5; count of bases not matched to a gene: 5. The CDR3 nucleotides are TGCGCCAGCAGCTTGGGTCAGGGGGCGGGAGATACGCAGTATTTT. Protein: CASSLGQGAGDTQYF.

J is TRBJ2-1 and V is TRBV7-3; D possibly corresponds to TRBD2 (6 bases). The CDR3 consists of 14 residues. V shed 4 bases and J shed 6 bases, with 13 bases lying between them. CDR1 is SGHTA, CDR2 FQGTGA, per germline. The CDR3 reads CASSWGGRINEQFF. CDR3 in DNA: TGTGCCAGCAGCTGGGGAGGAAGGATCAATGAGCAGTTCTTC. Combining the CDR3 with reference TRBV7-3 and TRBJ2-1 gives the whole variable domain GAGVSQTPSNKVTEKGKYVELRCDPISGHTALYWYRQSLGQGPEFLIYFQGTGAADDSGLPNDRFFAVRPEGSVSTLKIQRTERGDSAVYLCASSWGGRINEQFFGPGTRLTVL.

The V call is TRBV5-1, the J call TRBJ1-1; no firm D call. Deletions cut 0 bases from V and 3 bases from J, with 18 bases between. Germline V CDR1 and CDR2: SGHRS, YFSETQ. CDR3 length: 17 amino acids. The CDR3 nucleotides read TGCGCCAGCAGCTTGGGGACCGCCTTAGGGAGGGACACTGAAGCTTTCTTT. As protein: CASSLGTALGRDTEAFF.

This clone came up a few times. J is TRBJ1-2 and V is TRBV25-1; a weak D match, TRBD1 (5 bases). V lost 7 bases and J lost 4, with 16 bases in between. The CDR3 is 14 residues long. Germline V CDR1 and CDR2: MGHDK, SYGVNS. The CDR3 reads CASTQGASGYGYTF. For the CDR3, the DNA is TGTGCCAGCACCCAGGGTGCGAGTGGCTATGGCTACACCTTC.

The gene calls are TRBV5-1 and TRBJ1-2; 7 nucleotides align to TRBD1. The germline gives CDR1 SGHRS, CDR2 YFSETQ. The CDR3 loop spans 16 amino acids. The J segment lost 2 bases and the V segment lost 5 bases, leaving 12 bases of the junction unmatched. The CDR3 coding sequence is TGCGCCAGCAGTTCCGGGACAGCTAGCATCAACTATGGCTACACCTTC. This codes for CASSSGTASINYGYTF.

The chain recombines TRBV7-9 with TRBJ1-5; no clear D gene. This CDR3 region has 12 residues. The V gene's germline CDR1 is SEHNR and CDR2 FQNEAQ (reference sequence). Trimming left V 5 bases short and J 4 bases short, with 6 bases between. CDR3 sequence reads: CASSPQNQPQHF. The CDR3 DNA reads TGTGCCAGCAGCCCGCAGAATCAGCCCCAGCATTTT.

This clone was observed a handful of times. The CDR3, as DNA: TGTGCCAGCAACGGACTAGCGGGGAGGGAGACCCAGTACTTC. Its translation is CASNGLAGRETQYF. The rearrangement joins TRBV2 to TRBJ2-5; 12 bases are a match to TRBD2. The CDR3 runs to 14 residues. Germline CDR1 and CDR2: SNHLY and FYNNEI. Unmatched junction bases numbered 5, after V lost 7 bases and J lost 5 bases.

V and J are TRBV4-1 and TRBJ2-4; 7 bases line up with TRBD1. The CDR3 runs 20 residues. With 2 bases clipped from V and 0 bases from J, the junction kept 16 bases outside the gene matches. Germline V CDR1 and CDR2: MGHRA, YSYEKL. The CDR3 DNA is TGCGCCAGCAGCCAACTACCGGGACAGACTCATCTACTAGCCAAAAACATTCAGTACTTC. It translates to CASSQLPGQTHLLAKNIQYF.

V gene TRBV9 combines with J gene TRBJ2-7; the match to TRBD2 covers 8 bases. V shed 3 bases, J shed 5 bases, and the junction held 7 bases outside the gene matches. From germline, CDR1 is SGDLS and CDR2 YYNGEE. The CDR3 contains 14 residues. CDR3 protein: CASSGGLVIDEQYF. CDR3 DNA: TGTGCCAGCAGCGGGGGACTAGTAATCGACGAGCAGTACTTC.

The CDR3: CASSLVTGNTEAFF. CDR3 bases: TGCGCCAGCAGCTTGGTGACAGGGAACACTGAAGCTTTCTTT. This chain uses TRBV5-1 with TRBJ1-1; the D gene is possibly TRBD1 (6 bases). CDR1 and CDR2 (germline): SGHRS, YFSETQ. The V and J ends lost 0 bases and 1 base respectively, with 7 bases between them. This CDR3 comprises 14 residues.

This chain joins TRBV7-4 and TRBJ2-1; D is ambiguous. V shed 1 base and J shed 4 bases, with 23 bases lying between them. Looked up from germline, CDR1 is SGHVT and CDR2 is SQSDAQ. The CDR3 has 19 amino acids. This CDR3 reads CASSLGIYPTRCSYNEQFF. CDR3 sequence (DNA): TGTGCCAGCAGCTTAGGGATTTACCCGACTCGGTGTTCATACAATGAGCAGTTCTTC.

This clone appeared once. The rearrangement uses TRBV7-9 and TRBJ1-2; D is ambiguous. The CDR3 is 17 residues long. CDR1 SEHNR and CDR2 FQNEAQ come from the germline V gene (reference sequence). The V end was cut by 5 bases, the J end by 3 bases, with 22 bases between. The CDR3 DNA reads as TGTGCCAGCAGCGAAAACCTTATGAGGGCTTGGGACTATGGCTACACCTTC. It specifies CASSENLMRAWDYGYTF.

The chain's CDR3 is CASSLQGVYSNQPQHF. For the CDR3, the DNA is TGTGCCAGCAGTTTACAGGGGGTGTATAGCAATCAGCCCCAGCATTTT. The gene calls are TRBV28 and TRBJ1-5; TRBD1 matches 7 bases. V shed 2 bases, J shed 0 bases, and the junction held 4 bases outside the gene matches. Germline CDR1 MDHEN, CDR2 SYDVKM. This CDR3 has 16 residues.

V usage is TRBV5-6 and J usage is TRBJ1-2, with a weak D call TRBD1 (6 bases). V gave up 4 bases and J gave up 6 bases, with 13 bases separating them. Per germline, CDR1 SGHDT and CDR2 YYEEEE. This CDR3 contains 13 residues. The CDR3: CASSPGELDGYTF. The CDR3 region has the DNA TGTGCCAGCAGCCCAGGGGAACTAGATGGCTACACCTTC.